This record covers a single T cell receptor beta chain. Antigen specificity is unknown. These data come from a study of cytomegalovirus exposure and HLA in healthy donors. The study, taken as a whole, reports: Most TCR sequences proved rare, with some public TCRs found in many donors.

The germline V gene has CDR1 MDHEN and CDR2 SYDVKM. Between the trimmed V and J ends, which lost 3 bases and 4 bases, there was a span of 10 bases. The CDR3 covers 13 residues. Use of 60 Vbeta and 13 Jbeta primers characterized the PCR. The method was immunoSEQ multiplex PCR; TCRdb's version includes in-frame clones alone and lacks a portion of them. The sample consists of 150,000 or so clones, around 80% of them appearing once. Input material: PBMCs. This receptor was identified in a man younger than 30 in good health and CMV-seropositive. This rearrangement joins TRBV28 to TRBJ2-7, with TRBD1 as a possible D gene (5 bases). CDR3 sequence (DNA): TGTGCCAGCAGTTTGCGACAGTCATACGAGCAGTACTTC. Its translation is CASSLRQSYEQYF.